This T cell receptor (beta chain) emerged from a study of blood T cells in healthy people across ages. Primed by a sample-barcoded 5' primer and a J-beta primer mix, a second PCR proceeded for roughly 6 to 12 cycles. TCRdb used MiXCR to reprocess the 5' RACE reads, holding one entry per CDR3 protein. The data hold some 1,800,000 distinct CDR3 sequences, with roughly two fifths observed a single time. The origin of this receptor is a human donor in good health. Material for sequencing was blood.

Here the CDR3 reads CASSLPGREAFF. CDR3 nucleotide sequence: TGTGCCAGCAGCTTACCAGGGCGGGAAGCTTTCTTT. The chain carries TRBV7-3 and TRBJ1-1, with a tentative D call TRBD1 (5 bases). This CDR3 has 12 amino acids. Germline CDR1 SGHTA, CDR2 FQGTGA. The germline V and J ends were trimmed by 2 bases and 8 bases, with 9 bases remaining between them.